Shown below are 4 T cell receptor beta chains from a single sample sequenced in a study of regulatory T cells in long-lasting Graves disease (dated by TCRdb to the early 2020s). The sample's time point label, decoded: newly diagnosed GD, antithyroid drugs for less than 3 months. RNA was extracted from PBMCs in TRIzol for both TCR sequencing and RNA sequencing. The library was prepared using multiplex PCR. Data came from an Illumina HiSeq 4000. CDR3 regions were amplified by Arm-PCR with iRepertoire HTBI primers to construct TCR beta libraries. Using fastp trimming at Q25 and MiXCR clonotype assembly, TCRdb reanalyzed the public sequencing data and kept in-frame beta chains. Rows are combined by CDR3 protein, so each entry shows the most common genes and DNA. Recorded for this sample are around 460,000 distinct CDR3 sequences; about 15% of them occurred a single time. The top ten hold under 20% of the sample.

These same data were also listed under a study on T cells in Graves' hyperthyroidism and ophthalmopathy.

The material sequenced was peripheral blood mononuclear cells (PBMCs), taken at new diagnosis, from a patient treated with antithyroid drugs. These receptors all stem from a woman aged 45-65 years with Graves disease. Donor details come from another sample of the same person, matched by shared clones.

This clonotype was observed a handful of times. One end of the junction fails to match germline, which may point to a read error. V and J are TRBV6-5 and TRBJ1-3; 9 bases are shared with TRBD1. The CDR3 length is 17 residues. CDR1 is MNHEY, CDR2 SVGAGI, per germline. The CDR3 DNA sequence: TGTGCCAGCAGTTACTCGACAGGGGGAAGATCTGAAAACACCATATATTTT. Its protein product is CASSYSTGGRSENTIYF.

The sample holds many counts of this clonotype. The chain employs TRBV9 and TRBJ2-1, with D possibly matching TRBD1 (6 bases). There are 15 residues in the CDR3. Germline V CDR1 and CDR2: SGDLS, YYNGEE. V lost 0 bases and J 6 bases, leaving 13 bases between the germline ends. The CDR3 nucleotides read TGTGCCAGCAGCGTAGTTGGGGGCGCGAGCAATGAGCAGTTCTTC. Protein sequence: CASSVVGGASNEQFF.

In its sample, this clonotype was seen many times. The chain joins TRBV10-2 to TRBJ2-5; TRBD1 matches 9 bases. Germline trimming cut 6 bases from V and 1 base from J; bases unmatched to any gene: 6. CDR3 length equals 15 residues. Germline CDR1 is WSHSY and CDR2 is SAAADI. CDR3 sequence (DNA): TGCGCCAGCAGGGATTACAGGGGGCCCCAAGAGACCCAGTACTTC. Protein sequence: CASRDYRGPQETQYF.

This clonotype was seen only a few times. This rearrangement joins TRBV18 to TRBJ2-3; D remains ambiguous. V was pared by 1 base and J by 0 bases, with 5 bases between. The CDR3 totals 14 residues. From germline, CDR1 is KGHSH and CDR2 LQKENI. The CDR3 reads CASSPQESTDTQYF. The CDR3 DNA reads TGTGCCAGCTCACCACAAGAAAGCACAGATACGCAGTATTTT.